The 6 T cell receptor beta chains below come from one sample, sequenced in a study of cytomegalovirus exposure and HLA in healthy donors (dated by TCRdb to 2017 to 2019). Libraries were built with the immunoSEQ multiplex PCR assay. The multiplex PCR relied on a mix of 60 forward primers for TCR Vbeta segments and 13 reverse primers for TCR Jbeta segments. In TCRdb, the immuneACCESS table is reduced to in-frame sequences with V and J assigned. These tables do not hold every clone; where another copy was compared, an unresolved V gene accounts for under half, and the others remain unexplained. This sample comprises roughly 97,000 clones, roughly 73% of them detected only once. The ten largest make up around 3.5% of the sample. Sample: PBMCs. The source of these receptors is a man aged 35 to 55 in good health and CMV-seronegative.

The chain is built from TRBV7-3 and TRBJ2-5; possibly TRBD1 for D (5 bases). The length of the CDR3 is 14 residues. CDR1 is SGHTA and CDR2 is FQGTGA in the germline V gene. Trimming stripped 1 base from V and 4 bases from J, with 10 bases between. The DNA of the CDR3 is TGTGCCAGCAGCTTAATGGGGCGCGTAGAGACCCAGTACTTC. This encodes CASSLMGRVETQYF. The variable domain in full, completed from reference TRBV7-3 and TRBJ2-5, reads GAGVSQTPSNKVTEKGKYVELRCDPISGHTALYWYRQSLGQGPEFLIYFQGTGAADDSGLPNDRFFAVRPEGSVSTLKIQRTERGDSAVYLCASSLMGRVETQYFGPGTRLLVL.

This clone was detected only a few times. V gene TRBV4-1 combines with J gene TRBJ1-2, with 7 bases aligning to TRBD1. This CDR3 region has 16 residues. Trimming took 0 bases from V and 2 from J; bases not matched to a gene: 6. The germline CDR1 and CDR2 sequences are MGHRA and YSYEKL. The CDR3 coding sequence is TGCGCCAGCAGCCAAGATGGGGACAGCGACAACTATGGCTACACCTTC. Translation: CASSQDGDSDNYGYTF.

The rearrangement uses TRBV9 and TRBJ2-3; the match to TRBD2 covers 13 bases. The CDR3 is 17 residues long. J gave up 6 bases and V 0 bases, and 7 bases lay outside the gene matches. CDR1 is SGDLS, CDR2 YYNGEE, per germline. Here the CDR3 DNA reads TGTGCCAGCAGCGTAGCTCTACTAGCGGGGGGGCCGGATACGCAGTATTTT. It translates to CASSVALLAGGPDTQYF.

The CDR3 bases are TGTGCCAGCAGCCAGCGGGGGTACAATGAGCAGTTCTTC. Its protein is CASSQRGYNEQFF. This chain uses TRBV6-6 with TRBJ2-1, with 8 bases that match TRBD2. Per germline, CDR1 MNHNY and CDR2 SVGAGI (reference sequence). This CDR3 spans 13 amino acids. The V gene end was trimmed by 6 bases and the J gene end by 4 bases; junction bases not matched to a gene: 2.

Only a few counts were recorded for this clone. This sequence joins TRBV28 and TRBJ2-1, with 14 bases lining up with TRBD2. Per germline, CDR1 MDHEN and CDR2 SYDVKM. V dropped 5 bases and J dropped 0; count of bases not matched to a gene: 6. The CDR3 sequence is 18 residues long. The CDR3 region is CASSPGLAGVLSYNEQFF. The CDR3 region has the DNA TGTGCCAGCAGTCCGGGACTAGCGGGGGTACTCTCCTACAATGAGCAGTTCTTC. Based on the CDR3 plus reference TRBV28 and TRBJ2-1, the full variable domain is DVKVTQSSRYLVKRTGEKVFLECVQDMDHENMFWYRQDPGLGLRLIYFSYDVKMKEKGDIPEGYSVSREKKERFSLILESASTNQTSMYLCASSPGLAGVLSYNEQFFGPGTRLTVL.

The chain has TRBV30 and TRBJ2-1; D is possibly TRBD1 (7 bases). The germline V gene encodes CDR1 GTSNPN and CDR2 SVGIG (reference sequence). The CDR3 loop spans 14 amino acids. With 0 bases removed from V and 9 bases from J, the gap between germline ends came to 15 bases. CDR3 loop: CAWSVWRGQGEQFF. The CDR3 bases are TGTGCCTGGAGTGTTTGGAGGGGGCAAGGTGAGCAGTTCTTC.